The 29 T cell receptor beta chains reported below all come from one sample, sequenced in a study of blood T cell repertoires in COVID-19. Generated by immunoSEQ multiplex PCR, the TCRdb table keeps only in-frame clones and is missing some. The repertoire holds roughly 60,000 clones, about 76% seen once, with around 30% in the top ten. Sequencing used peripheral blood. These receptor sequences come from a human donor in a cohort sampled during active COVID-19.

In its sample, this clone was seen once. This sequence joins TRBV5-8 and TRBJ2-1; 7 bases match TRBD2. The CDR3 contains 17 residues. CDR1 is SGHTS, CDR2 YDEGEE, per germline. J gave up 1 base and V 6 bases, and 13 bases lay outside the gene matches. CDR3 in DNA: TGTGCCAGCAAGTTGGAAAGCGGGGTGGGGTCCTACAATGAGCAGTTCTTC. It translates to CASKLESGVGSYNEQFF.

The CDR3: CASSARQNTGELFF. CDR3 in DNA: TGCGCCAGCAGCGCCCGACAGAACACCGGGGAGCTGTTTTTT. The rearrangement joins TRBV5-1 to TRBJ2-2; D uncertain. Germline V gene lookup returns CDR1 SGHRS and CDR2 YFSETQ. The CDR3 is made up of 14 amino acids. Deletions cut 4 bases from V and 1 base from J, with 8 bases between. The variable domain in full, completed from reference TRBV5-1 and TRBJ2-2, reads KAGVTQTPRYLIKTRGQQVTLSCSPISGHRSVSWYQQTPGQGLQFLFEYFSETQRNKGNFPGRFSGRQFSNSRSEMNVSTLELGDSALYLCASSARQNTGELFFGEGSRLTVL.

V gene TRBV3-1 (or the pseudogene TRBV3-2) combines with J gene TRBJ2-1, with 10 bases aligning to TRBD2. The CDR3 loop spans 15 amino acids. V dropped 6 bases and J dropped 4; count of bases not matched to a gene: 6. Per the germline V gene, CDR1 is LGHDT and CDR2 is YNNKEL (reference sequence). The CDR3 region is CASSPSGGGYNEQFF. CDR3 DNA sequence: TGTGCCAGCAGTCCAAGCGGGGGGGGTTACAATGAGCAGTTCTTC.

J is TRBJ2-7 and V is TRBV7-9; TRBD1 matches at 7 bases. With V trimmed by 5 bases and J by 3 bases, 7 bases remained unmatched. Germline V gives CDR1 SEHNR, CDR2 FQNEAQ (reference sequence). There are 14 residues in the CDR3. The CDR3 sequence is CASSPPGQSYEQYF. The DNA for the CDR3 is TGTGCCAGCAGCCCGCCGGGACAGAGCTACGAGCAGTACTTC. Together with reference TRBV7-9 and TRBJ2-7, the CDR3 gives the full variable domain: DTGVSQNPRHKITKRGQNVTFRCDPISEHNRLYWYRQTLGQGPEFLTYFQNEAQLEKSRLLSDRFSAERPKGSFSTLEIQRTEQGDSAMYLCASSPPGQSYEQYFGPGTRLTVT.

The V call is TRBV27, the J call TRBJ1-3; maybe TRBD1 (6 bases). The CDR3 length is 17 residues. The V gene's germline CDR1 is MNHEY and CDR2 SMNVEV (reference sequence). Trimming cost V 3 bases and J 3 bases, with 18 bases left between them. Written as DNA, the CDR3 is TGTGCCAGCAGTTTGGCCCTTGGGGGCGCAGGTGGAAACACCATATATTTT. Its translation is CASSLALGGAGGNTIYF.

The chain carries TRBV5-1 and TRBJ1-2; 11 bases are shared with TRBD1. CDR1 SGHRS and CDR2 YFSETQ come from the germline V gene. With 4 bases clipped from V and 2 bases from J, the junction kept 4 bases outside the gene matches. The CDR3 length is 15 residues. CDR3 bases: TGCGCCAGCAGCCAGGGGACAGGGGGAAACTATGGCTACACCTTC. This sequence encodes CASSQGTGGNYGYTF.

V usage is TRBV11-2 and J usage is TRBJ1-3, with unresolved D. The CDR3 sequence is 14 residues long. The germline gives CDR1 SGHAT, CDR2 FQNNGV. V was shortened by 1 base and J by 2 bases, with 6 bases between the two germline ends. CDR3 coding DNA: TGTGCCAGCAGCTTAGGAACTACTGGAAACACCATATATTTT. Translated: CASSLGTTGNTIYF.

This clone was detected once. Here the CDR3 reads CASSTGTSGGGDTQYF. As DNA, the CDR3 is TGCGCCAGCAGCACTGGGACTAGCGGAGGCGGGGATACGCAGTATTTT. The V call is TRBV5-1, the J call TRBJ2-3, with 11 bases fitting TRBD2. V lost 4 bases to trimming and J lost 6 bases; unmatched junction nucleotides: 10. Germline CDR1 and CDR2: SGHRS and YFSETQ. CDR3 size: 16 residues.

This rearrangement joins TRBV27 to TRBJ1-5, with unresolved D. The CDR3 totals 16 residues. Germline-derived CDR1 and CDR2 are MNHEY and SMNVEV (reference sequence). Trimming cost V 5 bases and J 1 base, with 15 bases left between them. The CDR3 DNA reads as TGTGCCAGCAGTGCCTACGAGGCTGGGAGCAATCAGCCCCAGCATTTT. Encoded protein: CASSAYEAGSNQPQHF.

CDR3 protein: CASSSLTSDGELFF. The DNA of the CDR3 is TGTGCCAGCAGTTCCTTGACATCGGACGGGGAGCTGTTTTTT. The chain links TRBV28 to TRBJ2-2; the D is unclear. The germline CDR1 and CDR2 sequences are MDHEN and SYDVKM. This CDR3 comprises 14 residues. Trimming left V 4 bases short and J 7 bases short, with 13 bases between.

The chain is built from TRBV27 and TRBJ1-5; weak D call: TRBD1 (5 bases). This CDR3 has 17 residues. The germline V and J ends were trimmed by 2 bases and 3 bases, with 17 bases remaining between them. The V gene's germline CDR1 is MNHEY and CDR2 SMNVEV (reference sequence). The CDR3 loop reads CASSLRGGDRSNQPQHF. The CDR3 DNA sequence: TGTGCCAGCAGTTTACGGGGGGGTGACAGATCCAATCAGCCCCAGCATTTT.

The chain combines TRBV5-1 with TRBJ1-3; D ambiguous. The germline V gene has CDR1 SGHRS and CDR2 YFSETQ. CDR3 length equals 15 residues. Trimming pared 0 bases from V and 0 bases from J, leaving 7 bases between. The CDR3 DNA sequence: TGCGCCAGCAGCTTGGATAGGAGCTCTGGAAACACCATATATTTT. The encoded protein is CASSLDRSSGNTIYF. The complete variable domain, with remaining parts taken from reference TRBV5-1 and TRBJ1-3, reads KAGVTQTPRYLIKTRGQQVTLSCSPISGHRSVSWYQQTPGQGLQFLFEYFSETQRNKGNFPGRFSGRQFSNSRSEMNVSTLELGDSALYLCASSLDRSSGNTIYFGEGSWLTVV.

V is TRBV6-5 and J is TRBJ2-3; D is perhaps TRBD2 (6 bases). The CDR3 extends over 14 amino acids. Germline V lookup: CDR1 MNHEY, CDR2 SVGAGI. V lost 11 bases and J lost 2, with 17 bases in between. The CDR3: CAAKLADNTDTQYF. CDR3 DNA sequence: TGTGCCGCGAAACTAGCCGATAACACAGATACGCAGTATTTT.

The chain recombines TRBV24-1 with TRBJ2-2, with 8 bases lining up with TRBD2. This CDR3 region has 17 residues. Trimming at V came to 3 bases and at J to 0 bases, leaving 5 bases not matched to a gene. Germline CDR1 KGHDR, CDR2 SFDVKD. CDR3 sequence reads: CATSDGPGGPNTGELFF. The CDR3 DNA is TGTGCCACCAGTGATGGACCGGGGGGGCCGAACACCGGGGAGCTGTTTTTT.

This CDR3 is CASGRVGGYTF. As DNA, the CDR3 is TGTGCCAGTGGCCGGGTTGGTGGCTACACCTTC. The rearrangement uses TRBV19 and TRBJ1-2; unclear D gene. The length of the CDR3 is 11 residues. Germline values: CDR1 LNHDA, CDR2 SQIVND (reference sequence). Trimming took off 8 bases at V and 7 bases at J, with 11 bases between the two ends.

This chain links TRBV2 with TRBJ2-7; D might be TRBD2 (6 bases). CDR3 length: 13 amino acids. Germline V lookup: CDR1 SNHLY, CDR2 FYNNEI. The V end was cut by 2 bases, the J end by 6 bases, with 11 bases between. CDR3 protein: CASSERGLGEQYF. In DNA, the CDR3 is TGTGCCAGCAGTGAAAGGGGACTGGGCGAGCAGTACTTC. The variable domain in full, completed from reference TRBV2 and TRBJ2-7, reads EPEVTQTPSHQVTQMGQEVILRCVPISNHLYFYWYRQILGQKVEFLVSFYNNEISEKSEIFDDQFSVERPDGSNFTLKIRSTKLEDSAMYFCASSERGLGEQYFGPGTRLTVT.

This chain connects TRBV7-2 to TRBJ1-1, with a tentative D call TRBD1 (5 bases). The CDR3 has 13 residues. Germline-derived CDR1 and CDR2 are SGHTA and FQGNSA. V was clipped by 5 bases and J by 4 bases, with 11 bases between them. The CDR3 DNA sequence: TGTGCCAGCAGCAACCAGGGCCTCACTGAAGCTTTCTTT. It yields the protein CASSNQGLTEAFF.

V and J are TRBV3-1 (or the pseudogene TRBV3-2) and TRBJ2-7; 12 nucleotides align to TRBD2. The V segment lost 4 bases and the J segment 0 bases; nucleotides outside the gene matches: 1. The germline V gene encodes CDR1 LGHDT and CDR2 YNNKEL (reference sequence). CDR3 size: 15 residues. The CDR3 region has the DNA TGTGCCAGCAGCCGGACTAGCGGGGTCTCCTACGAGCAGTACTTC. Protein product: CASSRTSGVSYEQYF.

Only a few counts were recorded for this clone. This chain uses TRBV28 with TRBJ1-5; the match to TRBD1 covers 8 bases. The CDR3 covers 16 residues. V lost 5 bases to trimming and J lost 3 bases; unmatched junction nucleotides: 9. Germline assignment: CDR1 MDHEN and CDR2 SYDVKM. In DNA form, the CDR3 reads TGTGCCAGCAGTCCCACGACAGGGGAGAACAATCAGCCCCAGCATTTT. It translates to CASSPTTGENNQPQHF. Together with reference TRBV28 and TRBJ1-5, the CDR3 gives the full variable domain: DVKVTQSSRYLVKRTGEKVFLECVQDMDHENMFWYRQDPGLGLRLIYFSYDVKMKEKGDIPEGYSVSREKKERFSLILESASTNQTSMYLCASSPTTGENNQPQHFGDGTRLSIL.

This sequence joins TRBV2 and TRBJ1-5, with D perhaps TRBD1 (5 bases). The V and J ends lost 8 bases and 0 bases respectively, with 8 bases between them. The CDR3 consists of 13 residues. Germline assignment: CDR1 SNHLY and CDR2 FYNNEI. The DNA of the CDR3 is TGTGCCAGCGAACAGGATAGCAATCAGCCCCAGCATTTT. Its translation is CASEQDSNQPQHF.

The CDR3 DNA sequence: TGTGCCAGTAGTACCTACCTAAGCTCCTACGAGCAGTACTTC. Translating gives CASSTYLSSYEQYF. This sequence joins TRBV19 and TRBJ2-7; D is unresolved. The CDR3 covers 14 residues. Germline values: CDR1 LNHDA, CDR2 SQIVND (reference sequence). The ends were cut back, 4 bases at V and 0 bases at J, with 10 bases in the middle.

This chain uses TRBV5-5 with TRBJ1-4, with 9 bases aligning to TRBD1. The germline gives CDR1 SGHKS, CDR2 YYEKEE (reference sequence). V gave up 2 bases and J gave up 0 bases; unmatched junction bases: 5. This CDR3 comprises 17 residues. DNA for the CDR3: TGTGCCAGCAGCTTTACCAGGACAGGGGCAACTAATGAAAAACTGTTTTTT. The encoded protein is CASSFTRTGATNEKLFF.

CDR3 DNA sequence: TGTGCCATCAGTGAGGGCAGGATAGAGACCCAGTACTTC. Its protein product is CAISEGRIETQYF. The chain recombines TRBV10-3 with TRBJ2-5; D ambiguous. CDR3 length: 13 residues. Germline CDR1 ENHRY, CDR2 SYGVKD. Trimming cost V 2 bases and J 4 bases, with 8 bases left between them.

The chain couples TRBV11-2 to TRBJ2-2, with unresolved D. Germline V lookup: CDR1 SGHAT, CDR2 FQNNGV. V lost 4 bases to trimming and J lost 3 bases, with 6 bases between them. The CDR3 is 13 amino acids. CDR3 nucleotides: TGTGCCAGCAGCTGGTCGGACACCGGGGAGCTGTTTTTT. Encoded protein: CASSWSDTGELFF.

This sequence joins TRBV5-4 and TRBJ1-1, with a tentative D call TRBD1 (5 bases). From germline, CDR1 is SGHNT and CDR2 YYREEE (reference sequence). The length of the CDR3 is 13 residues. With 4 bases removed from V and 4 bases from J, the gap between germline ends came to 11 bases. The CDR3 here is CASSGVGPTEAFF. The CDR3 DNA follows: TGTGCCAGCAGCGGGGTGGGGCCCACTGAAGCTTTCTTT.

The chain joins TRBV4-3 to TRBJ1-5, with D possibly matching TRBD1 (5 bases). V lost 1 base and J 11 bases, leaving 15 bases between the germline ends. The CDR3 extends over 14 amino acids. Germline CDR1 and CDR2: LGHNA and YSLEER. This chain's CDR3 is CASSQGGGREAQHF. In DNA form, the CDR3 reads TGCGCCAGCAGCCAAGGGGGGGGACGCGAAGCCCAGCATTTT.

In regard to this clone: Relative to the germline gene, one junction end is altered; a read error may explain this. The chain recombines TRBV5-1 with TRBJ1-2; TRBD1 matches at 7 bases. CDR3 length: 14 residues. Germline V gives CDR1 SGHRS, CDR2 YFSETQ. The CDR3 DNA sequence: TGCGCCAGCAACCTGGGACAGTCTAACGATGGCTACACCTTC. Translated: CASNLGQSNDGYTF.

V is TRBV7-2 and J is TRBJ1-5; D is unclear. This CDR3 is built from 12 residues. Trimming removed 5 bases at V and 7 bases at J, with 9 bases between. Per germline, CDR1 SGHTA and CDR2 FQGNSA. The CDR3 coding sequence is TGTGCCAGCAGCCTAGAACTCCAGCCCCAGCATTTT. As protein: CASSLELQPQHF.

The gene calls are TRBV29-1 and TRBJ2-7; 9 bases fit TRBD1. J was trimmed by 3 bases and V by 7 bases; bases with no gene match: 13. The CDR3 extends over 15 amino acids. Germline lookup yields CDR1 SQVTM and CDR2 ANQGSEA. This chain's CDR3 is CSAKTGQGGYYEQYF. In DNA, the CDR3 is TGCAGCGCGAAGACGGGACAGGGTGGTTACTACGAGCAGTACTTC.